This T cell receptor (beta chain) originates from a study of T cell responses to AZD1222 COVID-19 vaccine. Libraries were prepared by immunoSEQ multiplex PCR; TCRdb keeps only in-frame clonotypes and omits some of them. The sample lists 75,000 to 100,000 clones; about 85% were seen once. With respect to this clone: Its matching antigen is unknown.

Study results and caveats: Epitopes outside B.1.351 and B.1.1.7 mutated regions reportedly drew nearly half of spike TCRs. Repertoires were obtained only post-peak T cell response.

The starting material was peripheral blood, obtained on day 0 of AZD1222 vaccination. The receptor's source is an adult in good health.

Written as DNA, the CDR3 is TGTGCCAGCAGCTTGTACAGGGCGAATTCACCCCTCCACTTT. It codes for CASSLYRANSPLHF. This chain uses TRBV7-2 with TRBJ1-6; the D gene is possibly TRBD1 (6 bases). The CDR3 loop spans 14 amino acids. With 3 bases removed from V and 7 bases from J, the gap between germline ends came to 10 bases. Germline V gene lookup returns CDR1 SGHTA and CDR2 FQGNSA. Filled out from reference TRBV7-2 and TRBJ1-6, the complete variable domain reads GAGVSQSPSNKVTEKGKDVELRCDPISGHTALYWYRQSLGQGLEFLIYFQGNSAPDKSGLPSDRFSAERTGGSVSTLTIQRTQQEDSAVYLCASSLYRANSPLHFGNGTRLTVT.